This T cell receptor beta chain comes out of a study of T-cell reconstitution after alpha-beta-depleted transplantation in children. Trimming took 2 bases from V and 3 from J; bases not matched to a gene: 3. CDR3 size: 15 residues. Germline V lookup: CDR1 SGHRS, CDR2 YFSETQ. The table lists this clonotype with a few counts. Unique molecular identifiers were incorporated into the prepared TCRbeta library. TCRdb reanalysed the PCR reads using MiXCR and keeps one entry per CDR3 protein. Altogether roughly 300,000 distinct CDR3 sequences are present, 9.9% being singletons, with the ten largest covering 10%.

This sequence was found in a human donor who donated a stem cell graft to a child with SCID. The chain is built from TRBV5-1 and TRBJ2-5; 11 bases are a match to TRBD2. The sample consisted of PBMCs from the stem cell graft donor, taken from the stem cell graft. In nucleotides, the CDR3 is TGCGCCAGCAGCTTAAAACTAGCGGGGGAAGAGACCCAGTACTTC. This encodes CASSLKLAGEETQYF. Full variable domain (rest looked up from reference TRBV5-1 and TRBJ2-5): KAGVTQTPRYLIKTRGQQVTLSCSPISGHRSVSWYQQTPGQGLQFLFEYFSETQRNKGNFPGRFSGRQFSNSRSEMNVSTLELGDSALYLCASSLKLAGEETQYFGPGTRLLVL.